The text below deals with one TCR beta chain. Sequencing used immunoSEQ multiplex PCR; TCRdb keeps in-frame clones, though not all of them. The sample holds about 40,000 clones, approximately 88% seen once. This specimen comes from a study of T cell changes during pregnancy in multiple sclerosis. Trimming took off 3 bases at V and 4 bases at J, with 12 bases between the two ends. Germline CDR1 PRHDT, CDR2 FYEKMQ (reference sequence). CDR3 length: 14 amino acids. The sequence came from a female donor in good health, enrolled as a control in a pregnancy study. Sequencing used peripheral blood, obtained in the first trimester of pregnancy. V and J are TRBV13 and TRBJ2-5, with D uncertain. As DNA, the CDR3 is TGTGCCAGCAGCTTTCCTCCACCCGGAGAGACCCAGTACTTC. It is translated as CASSFPPPGETQYF.